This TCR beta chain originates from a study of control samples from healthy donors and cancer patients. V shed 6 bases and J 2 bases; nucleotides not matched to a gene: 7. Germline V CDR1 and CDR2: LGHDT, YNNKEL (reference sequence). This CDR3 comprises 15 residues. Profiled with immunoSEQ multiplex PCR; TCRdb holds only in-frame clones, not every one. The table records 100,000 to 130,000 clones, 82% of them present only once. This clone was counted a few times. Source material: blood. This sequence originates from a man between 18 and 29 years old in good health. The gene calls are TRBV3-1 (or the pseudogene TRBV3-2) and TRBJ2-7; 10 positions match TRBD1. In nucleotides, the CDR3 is TGTGCCAGCAGTTCTGGACAGGGGGGAACCTACGAGCAGTACTTC. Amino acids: CASSSGQGGTYEQYF.